This TCR beta chain was sequenced in a study of blood T cell repertoires in COVID-19 (dated by TCRdb to the early 2020s). Turning to the overall study: Samples covering the acute and convalescent phases of COVID-19 were provided by collaborators in the United States, Italy and Spain. Deeply sampled blood TCRbeta repertoires from subjects exposed to, actively infected with, or recovered from COVID-19 were included in the dataset. Where HLA class I and class II types were available, the types were taken from metadata supplied by the sample provider, not from assay-based typing. The sample metadata nearly always contained a de-identified subject ID, COVID-19 status, age in years and sex. The material from the prospective study consisted of cDNA or gDNA derived from T cells, B-cell-depleted T cells, or PBMCs. The samples were drawn from the first 160 participants of the ongoing ImmuneRACE study and from some 1,300 subjects provided by 6 global collaborators. A freely available public database, intended as a resource for researchers studying the immune response to SARS-CoV-2, is where the repertoires were released.

This clone was counted between two and nine times. What antigen it recognizes has not been identified. No clone much larger than this one lies a single base away; base qualities are absent. The germline V and J ends show losses of 2 bases and 7 bases respectively, and no gene match explains 10 bases of the junction. Including the terminal cysteine and phenylalanine, the CDR3 comprises 15 residues. Just CDR3 DNA is preserved here, 45 bases in frame from base 1. CDR1 and CDR2, per the germline V gene, are MDHEN and SYDVKM. TCRbeta CDR3 regions were amplified from genomic DNA by means of the immunoSEQ Assay, a bias-controlled multiplex PCR. Per the authors' processing: The number of nucleated cells in each sample was estimated by amplification of reference gene primers within the assay. Sequence reads were collapsed and filtered to measure the absolute abundance of every unique TCRbeta CDR3 rearrangement. For each sample, productive Simpson clonality was calculated as the square root of Simpson's diversity index across productive rearrangements. Entries here come from immuneACCESS through TCRdb and include only in-frame sequences with V and J called. Some clones fail to appear in such tables; in the studies checked, an unresolved V gene covers under half of the shortfall, and the cause of the remainder is unknown. Clone size and V and J calls were adopted from that table, with D and trimming inferred from the DNA. The sample contains 300,000 to 350,000 clones, roughly nine tenths of them found a single time. The ten most abundant clones make up approximately 2.2% of the sample.

General study outcomes and caveats: How much clinical and demographic metadata was included differed by source and by participant, and the metadata was provided uncurated.

Each collaborating institution followed its own protocols to collect whole blood in K2EDTA tubes. For TCRbeta analysis, collaborators shipped samples in one of three forms: frozen whole blood, isolated PBMCs, or DNA extracted from either of those sample types. The source of this sequence is a young man with active or convalescent COVID-19. Recombination joined TRBV28 with TRBJ1-2, with TRBD1 identical over 7 junction bases. The sample consisted of peripheral blood. The CDR3 here reads CASSLISVGGIGYTF. The nucleotide sequence reads TGTGCCAGCAGTTTAATTTCGGTAGGGGGCATTGGCTACACCTTC.